This T cell receptor beta chain was obtained from a study of response to subunit inactivated influenza vaccine. General observations from the study: T cells newly recruited by each seasonal influenza vaccination are few, the authors suggested.

Turning to this clonotype: The antigen is not known.

One entry per CDR3 protein, called by TCRdb with MiXCR from the RT-PCR reads. The sample has roughly 570,000 distinct CDR3 sequences, about 14% seen once. The sample was PBMCs from blood, taken 12 days after vaccination. The sequence came from a man in his fifties or sixties who received an inactivated influenza vaccine.

The CDR3: CASSEDWTSGGVYRSYEQYF. CDR3 nucleotide sequence: TGTGCCAGCAGTGAGGATTGGACTAGCGGGGGGGTTTATCGCTCCTACGAGCAGTACTTC. This chain connects TRBV28 to TRBJ2-7; the match to TRBD2 covers 15 bases. V lost 5 bases and J lost 0; bases outside the gene matches: 14. CDR3 length: 20 amino acids. Per the germline V gene, CDR1 is MDHEN and CDR2 is SYDVKM. Full variable domain (rest looked up from reference TRBV28 and TRBJ2-7): DVKVTQSSRYLVKRTGEKVFLECVQDMDHENMFWYRQDPGLGLRLIYFSYDVKMKEKGDIPEGYSVSREKKERFSLILESASTNQTSMYLCASSEDWTSGGVYRSYEQYFGPGTRLTVT.